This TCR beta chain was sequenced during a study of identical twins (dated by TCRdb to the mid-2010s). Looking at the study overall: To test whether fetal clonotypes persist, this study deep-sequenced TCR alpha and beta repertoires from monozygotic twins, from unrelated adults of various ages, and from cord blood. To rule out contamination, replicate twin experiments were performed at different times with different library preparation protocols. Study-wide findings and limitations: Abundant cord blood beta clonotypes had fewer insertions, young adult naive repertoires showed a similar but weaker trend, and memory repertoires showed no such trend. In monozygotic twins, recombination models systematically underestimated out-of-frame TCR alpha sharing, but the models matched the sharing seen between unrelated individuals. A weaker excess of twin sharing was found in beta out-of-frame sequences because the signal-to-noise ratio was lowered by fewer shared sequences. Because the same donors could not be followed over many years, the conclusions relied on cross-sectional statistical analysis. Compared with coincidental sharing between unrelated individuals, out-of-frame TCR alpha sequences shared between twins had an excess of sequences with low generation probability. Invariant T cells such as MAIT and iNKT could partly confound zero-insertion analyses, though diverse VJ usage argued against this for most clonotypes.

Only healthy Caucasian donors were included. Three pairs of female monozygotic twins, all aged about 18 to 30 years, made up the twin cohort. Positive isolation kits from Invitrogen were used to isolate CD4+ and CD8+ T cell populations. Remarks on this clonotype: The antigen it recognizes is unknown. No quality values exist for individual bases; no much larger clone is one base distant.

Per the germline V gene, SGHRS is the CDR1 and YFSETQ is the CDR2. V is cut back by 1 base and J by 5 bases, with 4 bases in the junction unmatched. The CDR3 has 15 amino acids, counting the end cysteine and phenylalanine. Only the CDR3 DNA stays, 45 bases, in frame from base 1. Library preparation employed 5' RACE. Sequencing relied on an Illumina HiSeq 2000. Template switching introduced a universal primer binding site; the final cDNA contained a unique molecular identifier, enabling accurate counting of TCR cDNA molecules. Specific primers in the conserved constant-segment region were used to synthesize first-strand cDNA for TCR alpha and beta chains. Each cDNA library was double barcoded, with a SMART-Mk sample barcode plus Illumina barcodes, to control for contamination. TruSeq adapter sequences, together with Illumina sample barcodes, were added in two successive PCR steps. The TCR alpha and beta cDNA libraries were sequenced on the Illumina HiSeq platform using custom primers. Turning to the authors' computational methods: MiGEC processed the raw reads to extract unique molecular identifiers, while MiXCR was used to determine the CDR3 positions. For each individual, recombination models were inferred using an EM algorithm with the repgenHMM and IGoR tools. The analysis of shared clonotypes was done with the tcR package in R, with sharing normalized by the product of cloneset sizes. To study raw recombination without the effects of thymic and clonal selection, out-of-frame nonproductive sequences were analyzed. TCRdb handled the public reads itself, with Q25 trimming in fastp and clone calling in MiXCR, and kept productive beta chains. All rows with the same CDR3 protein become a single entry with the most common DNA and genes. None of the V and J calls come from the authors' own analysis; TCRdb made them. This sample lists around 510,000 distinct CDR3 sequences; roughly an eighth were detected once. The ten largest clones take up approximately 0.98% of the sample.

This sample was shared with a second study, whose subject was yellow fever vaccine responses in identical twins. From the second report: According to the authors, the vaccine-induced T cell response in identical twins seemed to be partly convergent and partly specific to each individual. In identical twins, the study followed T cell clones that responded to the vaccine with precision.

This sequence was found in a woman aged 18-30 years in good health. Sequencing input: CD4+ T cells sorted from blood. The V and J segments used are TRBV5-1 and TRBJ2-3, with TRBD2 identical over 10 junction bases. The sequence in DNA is TGCGCCAGCAGCTTGCCACTAGCGGGGAAAGATACGCAGTATTTT. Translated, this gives CASSLPLAGKDTQYF.